Below are 5 T cell receptor beta chains sequenced from a single sample in a study of shared clonotypes between healthy human individuals. TCRdb's copy holds only in-frame clones and misses some; the assay was immunoSEQ multiplex PCR. The sample consists of over 2,000,000 clones, roughly 93% of them appearing once. The naive CD8 subset, CD45RO-negative cells positively selected for CCR7, excluded terminally differentiated effector memory CD45RA+ cells. Sequencing used naive CD8+ T cells from PBMCs. The source is a man aged 18 to 29 in good health. Some clones in this sample may be carry-over from other donors' samples.

The CDR3 is CASSLLVAVMREQYF. The CDR3 DNA sequence: TGTGCCAGCAGTTTATTAGTCGCAGTAATGCGCGAGCAGTACTTC. The chain uses TRBV28 and TRBJ2-7; D gene ambiguous. V lost 1 base and J 6 bases, leaving 16 bases between the germline ends. The CDR3 contains 15 residues. The germline CDR1 and CDR2 sequences are MDHEN and SYDVKM.

As for this clone: The sample carries other DNA sequences with the same CDR3. The chain is built from TRBV27 and TRBJ2-3; unclear D gene. Trimming removed 6 bases from V and 0 bases from J, with 10 bases in between. CDR1 is MNHEY and CDR2 is SMNVEV in the germline V gene (reference sequence). This CDR3 is built from 14 residues. The DNA of the CDR3 is TGTGCCAGCAGCTCAGTCCCTAGCACAGATACGCAGTATTTT. It yields the protein CASSSVPSTDTQYF.

This clone was detected a few times. The chain has TRBV15 and TRBJ2-7; 9 nucleotides align to TRBD1. Germline loops: CDR1 LNHNV, CDR2 YYDKDF (reference sequence). The CDR3 runs to 12 residues. Trimming took 6 bases from V and 5 from J; bases not matched to a gene: 2. CDR3 residues: CATRGTGHEQYF. CDR3 in DNA: TGTGCCACCAGAGGGACAGGGCACGAGCAGTACTTC.

The rearrangement joins TRBV5-4 to TRBJ1-2, with 11 bases aligning to TRBD1. In germline, CDR1 is SGHNT, CDR2 YYREEE (reference sequence). V lost 3 bases, J lost 4 bases, and 5 bases stayed unmatched. This CDR3 has 15 amino acids. The chain's CDR3 is CASSSRTGGLYGYTF. DNA for the CDR3: TGTGCCAGCAGCTCAAGGACAGGGGGCCTCTATGGCTACACCTTC.

This chain uses TRBV4-1 with TRBJ2-5, with D possibly matching TRBD1 (5 bases). The CDR3 length is 15 residues. V gave up 3 bases and J gave up 1 base, with 12 bases separating them. The V gene's germline CDR1 is MGHRA and CDR2 YSYEKL. The CDR3 coding sequence is TGCGCCAGCAGCCATTCAGGGTTTTTCCAAGAGACCCAGTACTTC. It translates to CASSHSGFFQETQYF.